The 28 T cell receptor beta chains below were found in one sample sequenced in a study of blood T cells in healthy people across ages. Sample-barcoded 5' priming and a J-beta primer mix drove a second PCR of roughly 7 to 11 cycles. MiXCR, applied by TCRdb to the 5' RACE reads, yields one record per CDR3 protein. The sample contains 700,000 to 850,000 distinct CDR3 sequences, about 53% of which appear only once. Material: blood. The receptors were sampled from a man at least 80 years old in good health.

The chain uses TRBV10-1 and TRBJ2-5, with TRBD1 matching over 7 bases. The DNA end is a closer match to TRBJ2-7, so the J assignment may be wrong. From germline, CDR1 is WNHNN and CDR2 SYGVQD (reference sequence). The CDR3 totals 13 residues. CDR3: CASSESNRGEQYF. Here the CDR3 DNA reads TGCGCCAGCAGTGAGTCCAACAGGGGCGAGCAGTACTTC.

The V and J genes are TRBV10-2 and TRBJ1-2; D uncertain. Looked up from germline, CDR1 is WSHSY and CDR2 is SAAADI. The CDR3 is 13 amino acids. Trimming shortened V by 3 bases and J by 5 bases, and 10 bases separated the two germline ends. The CDR3 is CASSDSGQYGYTF. CDR3 nucleotide sequence: TGCGCCAGCAGTGACTCCGGGCAGTATGGCTACACCTTC.

This clonotype showed up just a few times. The chain uses TRBV10-3 and TRBJ1-2; the D is unclear. Germline V lookup: CDR1 ENHRY, CDR2 SYGVKD. Trimming removed 2 bases from V and 9 bases from J, with 16 bases in between. The CDR3 covers 14 residues. CDR3 DNA: TGTGCCATCAGTGAGGCGGAATTAGGGTTGAGCTACACCTTC. Protein: CAISEAELGLSYTF.

The V and J genes are TRBV7-2 and TRBJ2-3; D not certain. V was pared by 4 bases and J by 2 bases, with 13 bases between. The length of the CDR3 is 15 residues. CDR1 SGHTA and CDR2 FQGNSA come from the germline V gene. The CDR3 DNA reads as TGTGCCAGCAGCTACCGGGCCTCTTACACAGATACGCAGTATTTT. Amino acids: CASSYRASYTDTQYF.

This clonotype has a handful of counts. The chain employs TRBV5-1 and TRBJ2-3, with a weak D call TRBD2 (5 bases). Looked up from germline, CDR1 is SGHRS and CDR2 is YFSETQ. Trimming stripped 2 bases from V and 14 bases from J, with 24 bases between. The CDR3 is 15 amino acids. This chain's CDR3 is CASSLETAGEGYAYF. The CDR3 nucleotides are TGCGCCAGCAGCTTAGAGACCGCCGGGGAAGGATACGCGTATTTT.

To note about this clonotype: At one of its ends the junction is not consistent with the germline gene, which may arise from a read error. The genes are TRBV29-1 and TRBJ2-1; 7 nucleotides match TRBD2. The CDR3 spans 13 residues. Per the germline V gene, CDR1 is SQVTM and CDR2 is ANQGSEA. CDR3 DNA: TGCAGTTCCCCGGGACTATATTACAAGGAGCAGTTCTTC. Amino acids: CSSPGLYYKEQFF.

J is TRBJ1-1 and V is TRBV7-9; the D gene is possibly TRBD1 (5 bases). This CDR3 is 16 amino acids long. Trimming stripped 2 bases from V and 4 bases from J, with 17 bases between. CDR1 and CDR2 from the germline V gene are SEHNR and FQNEAQ (reference sequence). DNA for the CDR3: TGTGCCAGCAGCTTAAATCCCGGGACTCGGGGCACTGAAGCTTTCTTT. It translates to CASSLNPGTRGTEAFF.

This rearrangement joins TRBV5-5 to TRBJ1-1; D may be TRBD1 (5 bases). Germline assignment: CDR1 SGHKS and CDR2 YYEKEE (reference sequence). The CDR3 has 15 residues. Deletions cut 0 bases from V and 7 bases from J, with 16 bases between. In DNA, the CDR3 is TGTGCCAGCAGCTTGGCCCCGGGACTTGTGGGTGAAGCTTTCTTT. Its protein is CASSLAPGLVGEAFF.

This rearrangement joins TRBV20-1 to TRBJ1-5; D is undetermined. Germline V gene sequence: CDR1 DFQATT, CDR2 SNEGSKA (reference sequence). CDR3 length equals 13 residues. Trimming removed 0 bases at V and 5 bases at J, with 8 bases between. The CDR3 coding sequence is TGCAGTGCTAGAGACAGGTCCGATCAGCCCCAGCATTTT. The encoded protein is CSARDRSDQPQHF.

The V gene is TRBV5-1, the J gene TRBJ2-5; TRBD2 agrees at 11 bases. Trimming cost V 4 bases and J 11 bases; bases outside gene matches: 13. The CDR3 runs 15 residues. The germline V gene encodes CDR1 SGHRS and CDR2 YFSETQ. DNA of the CDR3: TGCGCCAGCAGCCCCACTAGCGGGAGTTCCAATGAGCAGTACTTC. It codes for CASSPTSGSSNEQYF.

The gene calls are TRBV29-1 and TRBJ2-1, with a tentative D call TRBD1 (5 bases). The V end lost 4 bases, the J end lost 10 bases, and 20 bases lay between the germline ends. The CDR3 is 14 amino acids. Germline-derived CDR1 and CDR2 are SQVTM and ANQGSEA. The CDR3 region has the DNA TGCAGCGTTGTAAGGGGAACCGCCAAAGACGAGCAGTTCTTC. It specifies CSVVRGTAKDEQFF.

The genes are TRBV20-1 and TRBJ2-7, with 13 positions matching TRBD2. The CDR3 totals 14 residues. J lost 3 bases, V lost 4 bases, and 3 bases had no gene match. Per the germline V gene, CDR1 is DFQATT and CDR2 is SNEGSKA (reference sequence). The CDR3 DNA reads as TGCAGTGCTACCGGGACTAGCGGGAACTACGAGCAGTACTTC. The encoded protein is CSATGTSGNYEQYF.

This clonotype is a singleton in its sample. Sequence at one end of the junction differs from germline and may be a read error. The chain links TRBV7-6 to TRBJ2-5, with 11 bases matching TRBD2. This CDR3 region has 16 residues. Germline-derived CDR1 and CDR2 are SGHVS and FNYEAQ. This CDR3 is CANSLIAGGPIETQYF. In DNA form, the CDR3 reads TGTGCCAACAGCTTAATAGCGGGAGGGCCAATTGAGACCCAGTACTTC.

This clonotype was picked up a small number of times. This chain connects TRBV3-1 to TRBJ1-1, with TRBD1 matching over 8 bases. This CDR3 comprises 14 residues. Germline-derived CDR1 and CDR2 are LGHDT and YNNKEL (reference sequence). The V segment lost 3 bases and the J segment 4 bases; nucleotides outside the gene matches: 4. The CDR3 here is CASSQTTGGTEAFF. CDR3 sequence (DNA): TGTGCCAGCAGCCAGACAACAGGGGGCACTGAAGCTTTCTTT.

This sequence joins TRBV5-5 and TRBJ2-1, with TRBD2 identical over 10 bases. Germline assignment: CDR1 SGHKS and CDR2 YYEKEE (reference sequence). This CDR3 has 17 residues. The J segment lost 1 base and the V segment lost 0 bases, leaving 4 bases of the junction unmatched. CDR3 nucleotide sequence: TGTGCCAGCAGCTTGGTAGGAGCGGGAGGGTCCTACAATGAGCAGTTCTTC. Protein sequence: CASSLVGAGGSYNEQFF. Together with reference TRBV5-5 and TRBJ2-1, the CDR3 gives the full variable domain: DAGVTQSPTHLIKTRGQQVTLRCSPISGHKSVSWYQQVLGQGPQFIFQYYEKEERGRGNFPDRFSARQFPNYSSELNVNALLLGDSALYLCASSLVGAGGSYNEQFFGPGTRLTVL.

The genes are TRBV7-9 and TRBJ2-1; 13 bases map to TRBD2. This CDR3 spans 16 amino acids. The V segment lost 3 bases and the J segment 7 bases; nucleotides outside the gene matches: 6. Germline V CDR1 and CDR2: SEHNR, FQNEAQ (reference sequence). DNA for the CDR3: TGTGCCAGCAGCTTTACTAGCGGGGGGGCCAGAAATGAGCAGTTCTTC. Translation: CASSFTSGGARNEQFF.

This clonotype has only a few counts. This CDR3 is CSADRDSYNEQFF. CDR3 nucleotides: TGCAGTGCTGACCGGGACTCCTACAATGAGCAGTTCTTC. The chain uses TRBV20-1 and TRBJ2-1; a weak D match, TRBD2 (5 bases). Germline values: CDR1 DFQATT, CDR2 SNEGSKA (reference sequence). Trimming took 5 bases from V and 0 from J, leaving 8 bases between them. The CDR3 runs 13 residues.

This clonotype was observed a handful of times. V usage is TRBV29-1 and J usage is TRBJ2-1; maybe TRBD1 (5 bases). The CDR3 contains 11 residues. Germline lookup yields CDR1 SQVTM and CDR2 ANQGSEA. Trimming pared 6 bases from V and 9 bases from J, leaving 12 bases between. This chain's CDR3 is CSVAWGGEQFF. CDR3 nucleotides: TGCAGCGTCGCGTGGGGCGGTGAGCAGTTCTTC.

This clonotype appeared a few times. V is TRBV7-2 and J is TRBJ1-3; a weak D match, TRBD1 (5 bases). Deletions cut 2 bases from V and 4 bases from J, with 15 bases between. Germline assignment: CDR1 SGHTA and CDR2 FQGNSA. The CDR3 sequence is 16 residues long. DNA for the CDR3: TGTGCCAGCAGCTTACAGGGAGTGACGGTGGGAAACACCATATATTTT. This translates into CASSLQGVTVGNTIYF.

This sequence joins TRBV4-2 and TRBJ2-3; maybe TRBD1 (5 bases). Germline V gene data show CDR1 as LGHNA and CDR2 as YNFKEQ. The CDR3 has 15 amino acids. V lost 0 bases and J 14 bases, leaving 21 bases between the germline ends. The CDR3 bases are TGTGCCAGCAGCCAAGATCTAGGACAAGGCAGATACGCGTATTTT. Translating gives CASSQDLGQGRYAYF.

The chain employs TRBV28 and TRBJ2-3; TRBD2 is a possible D gene (5 bases). This CDR3 is built from 18 residues. V dropped 5 bases and J dropped 4 bases, with 25 bases sitting between them. The V gene's germline CDR1 is MDHEN and CDR2 SYDVKM. The CDR3 DNA sequence: TGTGCCAGCAGTCCCATCGTGTGGCTAGCCCCCGGGGCAGATACGCAGTATTTT. Translating gives CASSPIVWLAPGADTQYF.

V and J are TRBV12-3 or TRBV12-4 and TRBJ2-1, with D possibly being TRBD2 (6 bases). The V and J ends lost 7 bases and 4 bases respectively, with 23 bases between them. CDR3 length: 17 residues. DNA of the CDR3: TGTGCCAGCACACGAGGACGGGGGACCAGCGGTTACAATGAGCAGTTCTTC. It codes for CASTRGRGTSGYNEQFF.

This clonotype occurred many times. The genes are TRBV7-3 and TRBJ2-3, with TRBD2 identical over 8 bases. Germline V gives CDR1 SGHTA, CDR2 FQGTGA. Losses at the gene ends were 2 bases for V and 5 bases for J; bases not matched to a gene: 9. The CDR3 has 16 residues. The CDR3 region has the DNA TGTGCCAGCAGCTTATACCCAGCGGGAGTTGGAGATACGCAGTATTTT. Its protein is CASSLYPAGVGDTQYF.

This clonotype came up once. The chain carries TRBV14 and TRBJ2-5, with 7 bases identical to TRBD1. The last part of the DNA fits TRBJ2-7 better; the J call may be wrong. The CDR3 has 18 amino acids. Germline values: CDR1 SGHDN, CDR2 FVKESK. DNA of the CDR3: TGTGCCAGCAGCCACCCAGGGGGAACAGGGGCCCCGCCCTACGAGCAGTACTTC. It translates to CASSHPGGTGAPPYEQYF.

This clonotype appeared a few times. The chain recombines TRBV14 with TRBJ2-5; 8 bases fit TRBD2. CDR1 and CDR2 (germline): SGHDN, FVKESK. The J segment lost 11 bases and the V segment lost 1 base, leaving 18 bases of the junction unmatched. The CDR3 length is 17 residues. For the CDR3, the DNA is TGTGCCAGCAGCCAAGGCATAACCGGGAGGGCCAGGAATGAGCAGTACTTC. This sequence encodes CASSQGITGRARNEQYF.

V gene TRBV6-6 combines with J gene TRBJ2-1; TRBD1 aligns across 10 bases. From germline, CDR1 is MNHNY and CDR2 SVGAGI (reference sequence). V lost 4 bases, J lost 6 bases, and 12 bases stayed unmatched. This CDR3 spans 17 amino acids. The CDR3 reads CASSSPGGTGASNEQFF. As DNA, the CDR3 is TGTGCCAGCAGTTCCCCAGGGGGGACAGGGGCATCCAATGAGCAGTTCTTC.

This clonotype was counted between two and nine times. The chain has TRBV5-6 and TRBJ2-7, with a possible D match to TRBD1 (5 bases). CDR1 is SGHDT, CDR2 YYEEEE, per germline. V lost 10 bases and J 2 bases, leaving 13 bases between the germline ends. The CDR3 is 12 amino acids. In DNA, the CDR3 is TGTGCCGGACCAGACAGTACCTACGAGCAGTACTTC. Translating it yields CAGPDSTYEQYF.

The chain carries TRBV27 and TRBJ2-7; a possible D gene is TRBD2 (5 bases). Trimming took off 5 bases at V and 2 bases at J, with 22 bases between the two ends. The germline gives CDR1 MNHEY, CDR2 SMNVEV (reference sequence). CDR3 size: 17 residues. The CDR3 reads CASSPLSLDSEAYEQYF. CDR3 sequence (DNA): TGTGCCAGCAGTCCTCTCTCACTAGATTCGGAGGCCTACGAGCAGTACTTC.